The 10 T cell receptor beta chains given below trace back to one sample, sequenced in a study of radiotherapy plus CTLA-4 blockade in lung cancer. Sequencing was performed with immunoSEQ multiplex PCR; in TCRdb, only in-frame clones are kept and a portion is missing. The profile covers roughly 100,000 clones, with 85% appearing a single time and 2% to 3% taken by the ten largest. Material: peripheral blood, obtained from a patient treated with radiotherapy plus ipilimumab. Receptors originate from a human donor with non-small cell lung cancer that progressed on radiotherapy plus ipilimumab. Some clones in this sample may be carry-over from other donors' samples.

Written as DNA, the CDR3 is TGCGCCAGCAGCCAAGCCCCATTTTGGAACGGTCATGAAAAACTGTTTTTT. This codes for CASSQAPFWNGHEKLFF. This sequence joins TRBV4-1 and TRBJ1-4; D unresolved. Trimming stripped 1 base from V and 6 bases from J, with 18 bases between. The CDR3 length is 17 residues. Germline V gene sequence: CDR1 MGHRA, CDR2 YSYEKL.

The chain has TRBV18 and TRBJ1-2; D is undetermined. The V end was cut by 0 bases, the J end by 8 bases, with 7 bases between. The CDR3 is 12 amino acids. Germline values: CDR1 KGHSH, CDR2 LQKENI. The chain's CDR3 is CASSPPLGGYTF. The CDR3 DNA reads TGTGCCAGCTCACCACCCCTAGGGGGCTACACCTTC.

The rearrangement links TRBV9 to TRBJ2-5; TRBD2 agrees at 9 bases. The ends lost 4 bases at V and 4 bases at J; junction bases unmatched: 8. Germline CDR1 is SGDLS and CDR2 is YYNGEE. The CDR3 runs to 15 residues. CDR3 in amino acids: CASSPVGLAGETQYF. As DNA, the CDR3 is TGTGCCAGCAGCCCCGTGGGACTAGCAGGAGAGACCCAGTACTTC. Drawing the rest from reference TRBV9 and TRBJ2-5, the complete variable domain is DSGVTQTPKHLITATGQRVTLRCSPRSGDLSVYWYQQSLDQGLQFLIQYYNGEERAKGNILERFSAQQFPDLHSELNLSSLELGDSALYFCASSPVGLAGETQYFGPGTRLLVL.

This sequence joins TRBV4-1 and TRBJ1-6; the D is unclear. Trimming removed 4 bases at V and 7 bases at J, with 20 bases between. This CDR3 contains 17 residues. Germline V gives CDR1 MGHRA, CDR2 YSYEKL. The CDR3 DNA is TGCGCCAGCAGCCTCCCCTTGGAAAGCTTCGCCAATTCACCCCTCCACTTT. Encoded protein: CASSLPLESFANSPLHF.

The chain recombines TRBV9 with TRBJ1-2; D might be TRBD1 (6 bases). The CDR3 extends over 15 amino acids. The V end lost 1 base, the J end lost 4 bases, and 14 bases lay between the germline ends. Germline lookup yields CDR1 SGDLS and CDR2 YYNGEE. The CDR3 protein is CASSVQGFEPYGYTF. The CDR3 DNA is TGTGCCAGCAGCGTACAGGGGTTTGAACCCTATGGCTACACCTTC.

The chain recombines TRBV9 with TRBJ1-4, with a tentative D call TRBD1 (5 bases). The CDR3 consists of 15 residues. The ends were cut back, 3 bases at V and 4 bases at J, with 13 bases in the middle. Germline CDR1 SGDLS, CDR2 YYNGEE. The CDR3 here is CASSGRDSLNEKLFF. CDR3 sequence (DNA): TGTGCCAGCAGCGGGCGGGACTCACTTAATGAAAAACTGTTTTTT. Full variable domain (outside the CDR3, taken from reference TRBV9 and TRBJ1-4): DSGVTQTPKHLITATGQRVTLRCSPRSGDLSVYWYQQSLDQGLQFLIQYYNGEERAKGNILERFSAQQFPDLHSELNLSSLELGDSALYFCASSGRDSLNEKLFFGSGTQLSVL.

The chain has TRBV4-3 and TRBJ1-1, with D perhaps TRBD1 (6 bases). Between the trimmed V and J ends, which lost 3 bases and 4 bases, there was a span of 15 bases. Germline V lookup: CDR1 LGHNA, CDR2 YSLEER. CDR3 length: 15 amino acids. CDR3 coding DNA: TGCGCCAGCAGCCAGGAGCCAGGGGTGCGCACTGAAGCTTTCTTT. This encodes CASSQEPGVRTEAFF.

The CDR3, as DNA: TGTGCCAGCTCACCAGGCTTAGCGGGGGCCCACAATGAGCAGTTCTTC. This gives the protein CASSPGLAGAHNEQFF. The chain links TRBV18 to TRBJ2-1; TRBD2 matches 9 bases. This CDR3 has 16 amino acids. V dropped 2 bases and J dropped 5; count of bases not matched to a gene: 7. Germline CDR1 KGHSH, CDR2 LQKENI.

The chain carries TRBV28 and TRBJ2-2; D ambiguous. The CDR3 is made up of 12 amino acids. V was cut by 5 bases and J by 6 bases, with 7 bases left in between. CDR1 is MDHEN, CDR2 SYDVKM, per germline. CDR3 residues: CASSGSSGELFF. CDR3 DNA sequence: TGTGCCAGCAGTGGAAGCTCCGGGGAGCTGTTTTTT.

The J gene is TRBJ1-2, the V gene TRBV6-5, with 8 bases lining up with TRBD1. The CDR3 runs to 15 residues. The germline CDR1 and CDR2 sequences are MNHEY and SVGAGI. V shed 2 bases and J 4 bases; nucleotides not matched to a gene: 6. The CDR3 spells CASSYQLGQVYGYTF. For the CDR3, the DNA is TGTGCCAGCAGTTACCAATTGGGACAGGTCTATGGCTACACCTTC.